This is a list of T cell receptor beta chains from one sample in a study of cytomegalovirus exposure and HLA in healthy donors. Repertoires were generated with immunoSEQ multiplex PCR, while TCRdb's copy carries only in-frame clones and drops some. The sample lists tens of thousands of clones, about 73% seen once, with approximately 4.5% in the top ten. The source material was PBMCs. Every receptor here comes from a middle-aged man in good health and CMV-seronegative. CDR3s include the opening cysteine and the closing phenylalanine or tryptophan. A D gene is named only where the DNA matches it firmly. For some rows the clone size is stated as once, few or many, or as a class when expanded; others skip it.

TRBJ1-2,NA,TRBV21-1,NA,CASSTGQDYYGYTF,TGTGCCAGCAGCACCGGACAGGACTACTATGGCTACACCTTC
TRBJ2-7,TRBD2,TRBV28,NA,CASSLERELPYEQYF,TGTGCCAGCAGTTTGGAGCGGGAGCTCCCCTACGAGCAGTACTTC
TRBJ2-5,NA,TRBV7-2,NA,CASSLGGTRGKTQYF,TGTGCCAGCAGCTTAGGGGGGACTCGTGGTAAGACCCAGTACTTC
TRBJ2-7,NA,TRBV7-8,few,CASSLAREIYEQYF,TGTGCCAGCAGCTTAGCACGGGAGATCTACGAGCAGTACTTC
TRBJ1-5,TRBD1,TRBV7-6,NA,CASSPGTGGISNQPQHF,TGTGCCAGCAGCCCGGGGACAGGGGGTATCAGCAATCAGCCCCAGCATTTT
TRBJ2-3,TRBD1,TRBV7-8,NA,CASSTRQGTTTDTQYF,TGTGCCAGCAGCACCAGACAGGGGACAACCACAGATACGCAGTATTTT
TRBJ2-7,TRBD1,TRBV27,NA,CASSLVTGQGSYEQYF,TGTGCCAGCAGTTTGGTCACCGGACAGGGGTCCTACGAGCAGTACTTC
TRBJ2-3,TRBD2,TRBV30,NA,CAWSLGTSGRLDTQYF,TGTGCCTGGAGTCTAGGGACTAGCGGGAGGCTAGATACGCAGTATTTT
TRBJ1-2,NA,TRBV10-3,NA,CAISEAGYGYTF,TGTGCCATCAGTGAGGCGGGCTATGGCTACACCTTC
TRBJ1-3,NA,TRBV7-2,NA,CASSGKAGNTIYF,TGTGCCAGCAGCGGAAAAGCGGGAAACACCATATATTTT
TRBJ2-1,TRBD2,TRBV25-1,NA,CASSAPGTSGSSYNEQFF,TGTGCCAGCAGTGCACCGGGGACTAGCGGGAGCTCCTACAATGAGCAGTTCTTC